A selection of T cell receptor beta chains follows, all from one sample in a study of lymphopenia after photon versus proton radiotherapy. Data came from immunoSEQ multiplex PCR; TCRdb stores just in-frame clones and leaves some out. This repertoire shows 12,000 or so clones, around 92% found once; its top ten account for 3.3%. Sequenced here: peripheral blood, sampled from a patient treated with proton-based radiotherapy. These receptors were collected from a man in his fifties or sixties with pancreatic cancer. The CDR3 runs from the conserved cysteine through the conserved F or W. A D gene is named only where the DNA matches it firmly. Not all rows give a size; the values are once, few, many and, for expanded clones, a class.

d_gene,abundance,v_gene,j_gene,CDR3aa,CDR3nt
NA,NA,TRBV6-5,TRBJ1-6,CASSGSVRSPLHF,TGTGCCAGCAGTGGCTCAGTCCGATCACCCCTCCACTTT
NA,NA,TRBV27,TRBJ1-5,CASSFDRTSNQPQHF,TGTGCCAGCAGTTTCGACAGAACTAGCAATCAGCCCCAGCATTTT
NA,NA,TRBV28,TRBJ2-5,CASSSPGDETQYF,TGTGCCAGCAGTTCCCCGGGGGACGAGACCCAGTACTTC
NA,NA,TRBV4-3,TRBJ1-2,CASSASPGANYGYTF,TGCGCCAGCAGCGCTTCCCCGGGGGCTAACTATGGCTACACCTTC
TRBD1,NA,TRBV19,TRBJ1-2,CASSMFSGGTANYGYTF,TGTGCCAGTAGTATGTTCTCGGGAGGGACAGCTAACTATGGCTACACCTTC
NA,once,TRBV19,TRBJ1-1,CASSTQSEAFF,TGTGCCAGTAGTACCCAATCGGAAGCTTTCTTT
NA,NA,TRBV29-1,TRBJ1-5,CSVVPGHGQPQHF,TGCAGCGTTGTACCCGGACACGGCCAGCCCCAGCATTTT
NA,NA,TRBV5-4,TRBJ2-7,CASSLNEAQYF,TGTGCCAGCAGCTTGAATGAGGCGCAGTACTTC
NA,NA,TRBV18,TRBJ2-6,CASSPRDLSSGANVLTF,TGTGCCAGCTCACCCCGGGACTTGAGCTCTGGGGCCAACGTCCTGACTTTC
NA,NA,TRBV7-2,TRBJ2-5,CASSLDGQETQYF,TGTGCCAGCAGCTTAGACGGACAAGAGACCCAGTACTTC
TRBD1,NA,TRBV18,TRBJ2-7,CASSPRRGNLSEQYF,TGTGCCAGCTCACCACGCAGGGGGAATCTCTCCGAGCAGTACTTC
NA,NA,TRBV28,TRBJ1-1,CASSLPIGGSLFMNTEAFF,TGTGCCAGCAGTCTTCCAATCGGGGGGAGTCTTTTTATGAACACTGAAGCTTTCTTT
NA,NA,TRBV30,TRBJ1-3,CAWRAGNTIYF,TGTGCCTGGCGTGCTGGAAACACCATATATTTT
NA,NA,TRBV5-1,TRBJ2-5,CASRKDVGQETQYF,TGCGCCAGCCGTAAGGACGTCGGCCAAGAGACCCAGTACTTC
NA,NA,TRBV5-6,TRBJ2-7,CASSSGPRHEQYF,TGTGCCAGCAGCTCGGGGCCCCGGCACGAGCAGTACTTC
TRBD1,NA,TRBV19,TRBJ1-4,CASSTGQGARRNEKLFF,TGTGCCAGTAGTACGGGACAGGGGGCTCGTCGTAATGAAAAACTGTTTTTT
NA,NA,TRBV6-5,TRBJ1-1,CASSGATEAFF,TGTGCCAGCAGTGGGGCCACTGAAGCTTTCTTT
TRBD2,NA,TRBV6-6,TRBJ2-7,CASSRLAGAPYEQYF,TGTGCCAGCAGCCGACTAGCGGGAGCCCCCTACGAGCAGTACTTC
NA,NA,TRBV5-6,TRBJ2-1,CASSSLANEQFF,TGTGCCAGCAGCTCCCTAGCCAATGAGCAGTTCTTC
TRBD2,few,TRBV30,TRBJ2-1,CAWLASGRIGNEQFF,TGTGCCTGGCTTGCTAGCGGGAGGATTGGCAATGAGCAGTTCTTC
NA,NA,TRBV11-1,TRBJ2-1,CASSSRTESPYNEQFF,TGTGCCAGCAGCTCCAGGACAGAGAGCCCCTACAATGAGCAGTTCTTC
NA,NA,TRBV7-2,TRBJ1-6,CASSSTFSRSPLHF,TGTGCCAGCAGCTCAACATTCTCGCGGTCACCCCTCCACTTT
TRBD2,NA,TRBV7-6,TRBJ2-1,CASSLGASGSYNEQFF,TGTGCCAGCAGCTTAGGAGCTAGCGGCTCCTACAATGAGCAGTTCTTC
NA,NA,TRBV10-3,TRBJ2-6,CAISYGVGANVLTF,TGTGCCATCAGTTACGGGGTCGGGGCCAACGTCCTGACTTTC
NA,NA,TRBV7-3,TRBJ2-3,CASSLGGGLTDTQYF,TGTGCCAGCAGCTTAGGCGGGGGCCTCACAGATACGCAGTATTTT
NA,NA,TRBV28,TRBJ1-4,CASSSGPKGKKLFF,TGTGCCAGCAGTTCCGGGCCCAAGGGGAAAAAACTGTTTTTT
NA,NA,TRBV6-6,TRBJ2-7,CASSGDGPGLWEQYF,TGTGCCAGCAGTGGGGACGGACCAGGGCTGTGGGAGCAGTACTTC
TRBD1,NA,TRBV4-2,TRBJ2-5,CASSQVGDRGGETQYF,TGTGCCAGCAGCCAAGTAGGGGACAGGGGCGGGGAGACCCAGTACTTC
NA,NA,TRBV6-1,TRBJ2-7,CASSEYRTSYEQYF,TGTGCCAGCAGTGAGTACAGGACCTCCTACGAGCAGTACTTC
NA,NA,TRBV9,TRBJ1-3,CASSVGDGNTIYF,TGTGCCAGCAGCGTCGGAGATGGAAACACCATATATTTT
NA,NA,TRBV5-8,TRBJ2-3,CASSLFGALSTDTQYF,TGTGCCAGCAGCTTGTTCGGTGCCCTTAGCACAGATACGCAGTATTTT
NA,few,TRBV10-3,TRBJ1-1,CATRRGGRNTEAFF,TGTGCCACCCGACGCGGGGGACGGAACACTGAAGCTTTCTTT
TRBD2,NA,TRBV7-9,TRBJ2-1,CASSLLSGDNEQFF,TGTGCCAGCAGCTTGCTTAGCGGGGACAATGAGCAGTTCTTC
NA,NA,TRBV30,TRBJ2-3,CALQRGDTDTQYF,TGTGCCTTGCAACGGGGAGACACAGATACGCAGTATTTT
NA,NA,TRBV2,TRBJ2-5,CASDRFLGETQYF,TGTGCCAGCGACAGGTTTTTAGGGGAGACCCAGTACTTC
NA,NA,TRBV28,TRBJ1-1,CASRATANTEAFF,TGTGCCAGCAGAGCGACAGCGAACACTGAAGCTTTCTTT
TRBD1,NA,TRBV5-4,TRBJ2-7,CASSLAGQAYEQYF,TGTGCCAGCAGCTTGGCCGGACAGGCCTACGAGCAGTACTTC
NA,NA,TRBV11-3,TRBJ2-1,CASSSQDEQFF,TGTGCCAGCAGCTCCCAGGATGAGCAGTTCTTC
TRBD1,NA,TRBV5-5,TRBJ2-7,CASSYSGTVLSGEQYF,TGTGCCAGCAGCTATTCCGGGACAGTCCTTTCTGGAGAGCAGTACTTC
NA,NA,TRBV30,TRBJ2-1,CAWDTYSYNEQFF,TGTGCCTGGGACACTTACTCCTACAATGAGCAGTTCTTC
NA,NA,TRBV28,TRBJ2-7,CASSSRQVHEQYF,TGTGCCAGCAGTTCGCGACAGGTTCACGAGCAGTACTTC
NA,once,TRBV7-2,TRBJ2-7,CASSRPLAGGAEQYF,TGTGCCAGCAGCCGCCCACTAGCCGGCGGGGCCGAGCAGTACTTC
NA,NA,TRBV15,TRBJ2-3,CATSPGRGTDTQYF,TGTGCCACCAGCCCGGGGCGGGGCACAGATACGCAGTATTTT
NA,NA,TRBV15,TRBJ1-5,CATSRATDPNQPQHF,TGTGCCACCAGCAGAGCGACAGACCCCAATCAGCCCCAGCATTTT
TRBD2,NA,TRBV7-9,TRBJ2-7,CASSSDSGRVYEQYF,TGTGCCAGCAGCTCCGATAGCGGGAGAGTCTACGAGCAGTACTTC
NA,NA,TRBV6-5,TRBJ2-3,CASSYRGQSDTQYF,TGTGCCAGCAGCTACAGAGGGCAGTCCGATACGCAGTATTTT
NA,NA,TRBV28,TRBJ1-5,CASSSLTHGFISNQPQHF,TGTGCCAGCAGTTCGCTAACTCACGGCTTTATTAGCAATCAGCCCCAGCATTTT
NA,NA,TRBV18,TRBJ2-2,CASSPGPLNTGELFF,TGTGCCAGCTCACCAGGCCCACTGAACACCGGGGAGCTGTTTTTT
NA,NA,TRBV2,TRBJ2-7,CASRGPGSSYEQYF,TGTGCCAGCAGAGGGCCGGGGAGCTCCTACGAGCAGTACTTC
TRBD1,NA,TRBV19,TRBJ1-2,CASSTPGTGPSGYTF,TGTGCCAGTAGTACCCCCGGGACAGGGCCCTCTGGCTACACCTTC
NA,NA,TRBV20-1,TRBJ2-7,CSAKNSYEQYF,TGCAGTGCTAAGAATTCCTACGAGCAGTACTTC
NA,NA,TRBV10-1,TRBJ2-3,CAHVPGTDPTDTQYF,TGCGCGCATGTCCCGGGAACGGACCCTACAGATACGCAGTATTTT
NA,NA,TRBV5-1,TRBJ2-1,CASSLGGSSEVYNEQFF,TGCGCCAGCAGCTTGGGGGGGAGTAGTGAGGTCTACAATGAGCAGTTCTTC
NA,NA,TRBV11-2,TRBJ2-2,CASSLVLDTGELFF,TGTGCCAGCAGCTTAGTTTTAGACACCGGGGAGCTGTTTTTT
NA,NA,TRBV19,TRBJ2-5,CATGGPRETQYF,TGTGCCACGGGGGGCCCGCGTGAGACCCAGTACTTC
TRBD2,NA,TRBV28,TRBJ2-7,CASSSHAPSGRYEQYF,TGTGCCAGCAGTTCCCACGCCCCCAGCGGGAGGTACGAGCAGTACTTC
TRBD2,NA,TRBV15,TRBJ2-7,CATSRDRGGLPYEQYF,TGTGCCACCAGCAGAGATCGGGGAGGGTTGCCCTACGAGCAGTACTTC
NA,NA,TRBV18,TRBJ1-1,CASSRHTGNTEAFF,TGTGCCAGCTCGCGGCACACCGGGAACACTGAAGCTTTCTTT
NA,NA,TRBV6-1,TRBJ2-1,CASSDLGLDLPYNEQFF,TGTGCCAGCAGTGACCTGGGGCTAGATCTCCCCTACAATGAGCAGTTCTTC